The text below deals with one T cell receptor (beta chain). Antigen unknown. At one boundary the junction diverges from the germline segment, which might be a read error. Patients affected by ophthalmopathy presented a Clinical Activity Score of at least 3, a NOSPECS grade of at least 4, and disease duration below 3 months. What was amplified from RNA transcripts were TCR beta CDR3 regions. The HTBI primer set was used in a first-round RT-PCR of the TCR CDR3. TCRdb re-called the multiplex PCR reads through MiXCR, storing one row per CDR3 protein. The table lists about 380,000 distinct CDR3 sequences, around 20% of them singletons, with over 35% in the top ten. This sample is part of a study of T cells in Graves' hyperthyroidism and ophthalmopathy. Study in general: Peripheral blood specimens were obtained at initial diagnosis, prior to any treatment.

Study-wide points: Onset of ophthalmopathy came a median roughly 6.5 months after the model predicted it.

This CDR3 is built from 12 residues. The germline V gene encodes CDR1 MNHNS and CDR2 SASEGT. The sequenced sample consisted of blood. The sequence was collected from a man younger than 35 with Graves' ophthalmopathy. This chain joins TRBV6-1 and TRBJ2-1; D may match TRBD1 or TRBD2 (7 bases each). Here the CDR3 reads CAGRGGRGEQFF. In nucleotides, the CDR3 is TGTGCCGGCAGGGGGGGGCGGGGTGAGCAGTTCTTC.